This TCR beta chain emerged from a study of OX40 agonist ivuxolimab in advanced cancers. The CDR3 runs to 15 residues. Germline CDR1 and CDR2: SNHLY and FYNNEI. The V and J ends lost 7 bases and 3 bases respectively, with 19 bases between them. TCRdb keeps only in-frame clones here, not all; method: immunoSEQ multiplex PCR. Of 60,000 or so clones detected, roughly 84% appear once; the ten largest clones hold about 4.5%. The receptor was derived from an adult with an advanced solid tumor such as melanoma, head and neck, liver or kidney cancer. This sample comprised CD4+ or CD8+ T cells sorted from blood, obtained in a trial of the OX40 agonist ivuxolimab. The rearrangement uses TRBV2 and TRBJ2-7; D is undetermined. The CDR3 sequence is CASTDPRTLGYEQYF. For the CDR3, the DNA is TGTGCCAGCACTGACCCAAGGACCCTAGGCTACGAGCAGTACTTC.